The rows below give T cell receptor beta chains drawn from one sample of a study of CD8+CD57+ T cells in acquired aplastic anemia. MiXCR, run by TCRdb on the reads, gives a single entry per CDR3 protein. The table shows some 410,000 distinct CDR3 sequences, with 55% to 75% occurring only once. The sample was sorted CD4+, CD8+, or CD8+CD57+ T cells (not recorded which) from PBMCs. These receptors originate from a human donor in good health, serving as a control. The CDR3 runs from the conserved cysteine through the conserved F or W.

v_call: TRBV20-1; cdr3_aa: CSARGGLAGNEQFF
v_call: TRBV6-5; cdr3_aa: CASSYSLREGQPQHF
v_call: TRBV12-3/TRBV12-4; cdr3_aa: CASSLTGLRGGSPDTQYF
v_call: TRBV7-8; cdr3_aa: CASSETGGQDTQLYF
v_call: TRBV4-3; cdr3_aa: CASSQDLGNYGYTF
v_call: TRBV13; cdr3_aa: CASRAAYCCGDETQYF
v_call: TRBV5-8; cdr3_aa: CASTNPTSDTEAFF
v_call: TRBV25-1; cdr3_aa: CASSEVGGQAKYEQYF
v_call: TRBV20-1; cdr3_aa: CSANKGREVDTQYF
v_call: TRBV7-3; cdr3_aa: CASSPVGETEAFFF
v_call: TRBV7-2; cdr3_aa: CASSPDRINEQFFAFF
v_call: TRBV5-1; cdr3_aa: CASSASGGIEAFF
v_call: TRBV6-5; cdr3_aa: CASIPGIDTDTQYF
v_call: TRBV18; cdr3_aa: CASSPSGGIGELFF
v_call: TRBV7-6; cdr3_aa: CASSVQRRTDTQYF
v_call: TRBV7-6; cdr3_aa: CASSLASGYGEYF
v_call: TRBV5-1; cdr3_aa: CASSPVTGTLRGYTF
v_call: TRBV20-1; cdr3_aa: CSAPISQGSDYGYTF
v_call: TRBV24-1; cdr3_aa: CATSGRGLAGSGTEQFF
v_call: TRBV9; cdr3_aa: CASSVRGLGTDTQYF
v_call: TRBV7-2; cdr3_aa: CASSLVFGATDTQYF
v_call: TRBV9; cdr3_aa: CASSVRQGKSDTQYF
v_call: TRBV15; cdr3_aa: CATSRDTRGVNNSPHHF
v_call: TRBV7-6; cdr3_aa: CASNRGTADTF
v_call: TRBV6-2/TRBV6-3; cdr3_aa: CASSPGLAGGNVLTF